The T cell receptor beta chain under discussion was sequenced for a study of beta chain features in type 1 diabetes. On the study more broadly: Examination of sorted cells across all samples involved more than 100,000,000 cells.

General study points: Reads derived from cDNA could over-represent cells showing high TCR expression. There was a moderate but significant shortening of TCRB CDR3s in all four CD4+ subsets of Type 1 diabetes patients.

The whole isolated RNA underwent reverse transcription, so sequencing captured expressed TCRB transcripts. Sequencing was performed with immunoSEQ multiplex PCR; in TCRdb, only in-frame clones are kept and a portion is missing. Here the sample spans over 300,000 clones, approximately 9.9% being singletons. Cell sorting via CD45RO/CCR7/CD25/CD127/CD95/CD27 was performed to obtain CD4+ naive, central memory, regulatory and stem cell-like memory cells. With regard to this clone: Antigen: not known.

V lost 4 bases, J lost 1 base, and 8 bases lay in between. CDR1 is SGDLS and CDR2 is YYNGEE in the germline V gene. This CDR3 spans 14 amino acids. This chain uses TRBV9 with TRBJ2-2; a weak D match, TRBD1 (5 bases). The sample was central memory CD4+ T cells from blood. The clonotype comes from a young man with type 1 diabetes. In DNA, the CDR3 is TGTGCCAGCAGCATTGGACAGAACACCGGGGAGCTGTTTTTT. This sequence encodes CASSIGQNTGELFF.